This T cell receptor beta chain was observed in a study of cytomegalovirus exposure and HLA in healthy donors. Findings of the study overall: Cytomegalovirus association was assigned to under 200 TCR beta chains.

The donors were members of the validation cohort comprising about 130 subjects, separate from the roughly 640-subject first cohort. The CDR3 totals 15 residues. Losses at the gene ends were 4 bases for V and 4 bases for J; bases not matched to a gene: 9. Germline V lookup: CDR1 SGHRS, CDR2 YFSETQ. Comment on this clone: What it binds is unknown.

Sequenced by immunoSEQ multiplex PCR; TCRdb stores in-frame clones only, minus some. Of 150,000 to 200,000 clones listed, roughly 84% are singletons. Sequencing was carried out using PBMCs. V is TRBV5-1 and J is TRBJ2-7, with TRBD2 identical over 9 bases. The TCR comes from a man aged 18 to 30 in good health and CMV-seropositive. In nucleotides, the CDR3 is TGCGCCAGCAGCCCCTTTGCGGGAGGGTTATACGAGCAGTACTTC. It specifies CASSPFAGGLYEQYF.